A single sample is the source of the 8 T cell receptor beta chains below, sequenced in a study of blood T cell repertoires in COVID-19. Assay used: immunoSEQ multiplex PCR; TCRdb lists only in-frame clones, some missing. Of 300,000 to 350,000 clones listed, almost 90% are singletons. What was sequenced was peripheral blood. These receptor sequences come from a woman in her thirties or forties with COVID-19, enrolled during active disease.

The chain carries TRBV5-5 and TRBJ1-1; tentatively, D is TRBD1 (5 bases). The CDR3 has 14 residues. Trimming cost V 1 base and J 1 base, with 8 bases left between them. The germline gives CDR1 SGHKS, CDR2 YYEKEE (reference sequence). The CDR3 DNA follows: TGTGCCAGCAGCTTGAAGACAGAGAACACTGAAGCTTTCTTT. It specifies CASSLKTENTEAFF. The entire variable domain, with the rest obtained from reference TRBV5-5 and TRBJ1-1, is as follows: DAGVTQSPTHLIKTRGQQVTLRCSPISGHKSVSWYQQVLGQGPQFIFQYYEKEERGRGNFPDRFSARQFPNYSSELNVNALLLGDSALYLCASSLKTENTEAFFGQGTRLTVV.

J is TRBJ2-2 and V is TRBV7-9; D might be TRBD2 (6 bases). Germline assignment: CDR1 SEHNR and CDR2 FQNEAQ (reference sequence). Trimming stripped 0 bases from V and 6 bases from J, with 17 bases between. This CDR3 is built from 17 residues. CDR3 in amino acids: CASSLALASRRPGELFF. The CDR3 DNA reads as TGTGCCAGCAGCTTAGCGCTAGCGTCCCGGCGCCCCGGGGAGCTGTTTTTT.

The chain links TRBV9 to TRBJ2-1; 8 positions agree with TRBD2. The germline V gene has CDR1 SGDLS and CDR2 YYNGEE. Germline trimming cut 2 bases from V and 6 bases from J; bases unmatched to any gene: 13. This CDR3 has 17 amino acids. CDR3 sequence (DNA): TGTGCCAGCAGCGTGTCGCTTATGGGGGCGGGGGGCAATGAGCAGTTCTTC. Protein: CASSVSLMGAGGNEQFF.

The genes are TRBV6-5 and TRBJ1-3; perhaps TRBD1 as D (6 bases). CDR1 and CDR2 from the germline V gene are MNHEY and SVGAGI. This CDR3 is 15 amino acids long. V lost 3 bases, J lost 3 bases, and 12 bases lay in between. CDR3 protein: CASSYLGQSGNTIYF. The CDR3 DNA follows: TGTGCCAGCAGTTATCTCGGACAGAGTGGAAACACCATATATTTT.

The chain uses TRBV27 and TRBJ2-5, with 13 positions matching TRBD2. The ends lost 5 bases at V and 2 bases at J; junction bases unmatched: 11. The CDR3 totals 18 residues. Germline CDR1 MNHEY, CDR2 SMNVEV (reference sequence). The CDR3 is CASSLRLAGGRGQETQYF. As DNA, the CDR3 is TGTGCCAGCAGTCTCAGACTAGCGGGAGGAAGGGGACAAGAGACCCAGTACTTC.

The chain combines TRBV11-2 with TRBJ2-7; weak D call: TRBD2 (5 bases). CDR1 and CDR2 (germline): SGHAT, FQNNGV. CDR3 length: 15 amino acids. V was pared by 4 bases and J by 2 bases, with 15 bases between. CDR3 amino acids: CASSSLRTGTYEQYF. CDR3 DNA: TGTGCCAGCAGCTCGTTGAGGACGGGGACCTACGAGCAGTACTTC.

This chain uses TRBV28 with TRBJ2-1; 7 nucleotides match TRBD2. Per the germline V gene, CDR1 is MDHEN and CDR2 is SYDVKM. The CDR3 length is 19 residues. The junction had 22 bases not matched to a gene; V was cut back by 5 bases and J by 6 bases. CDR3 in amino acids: CASSPPGRLAAGRANEQFF. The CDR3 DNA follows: TGTGCCAGCAGTCCCCCGGGGCGTCTAGCGGCCGGGCGGGCCAATGAGCAGTTCTTC.

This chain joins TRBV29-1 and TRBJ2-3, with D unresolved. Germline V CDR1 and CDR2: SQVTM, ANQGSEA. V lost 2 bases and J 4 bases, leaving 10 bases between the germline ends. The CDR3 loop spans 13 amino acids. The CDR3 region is CSVEWFSADTQYF. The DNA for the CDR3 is TGCAGCGTTGAATGGTTTTCAGCAGATACGCAGTATTTT.